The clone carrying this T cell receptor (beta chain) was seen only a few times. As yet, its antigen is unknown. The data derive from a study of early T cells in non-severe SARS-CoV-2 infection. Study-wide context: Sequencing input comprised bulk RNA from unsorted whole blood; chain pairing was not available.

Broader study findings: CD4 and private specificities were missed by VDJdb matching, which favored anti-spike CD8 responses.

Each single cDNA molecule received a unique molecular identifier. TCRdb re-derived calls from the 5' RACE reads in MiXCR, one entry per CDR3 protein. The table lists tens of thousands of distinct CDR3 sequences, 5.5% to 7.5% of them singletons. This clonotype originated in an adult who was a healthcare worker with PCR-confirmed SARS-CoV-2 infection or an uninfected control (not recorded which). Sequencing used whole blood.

CDR3: CASSQGPTPAKNIQYF. The CDR3 DNA reads as TGTGCCAGCAGCCAAGGACCAACACCTGCCAAAAACATTCAGTACTTC. The chain employs TRBV3-1 and TRBJ2-4; D remains unclear. CDR1 and CDR2 (germline): LGHDT, YNNKEL (reference sequence). The germline V and J ends were trimmed by 1 base and 1 base, with 11 bases remaining between them. CDR3 length: 16 amino acids.